Below are 6 T cell receptor beta chains sequenced from a single sample in a study of blood T cell repertoires in COVID-19. Using immunoSEQ multiplex PCR, the repertoire was profiled, and TCRdb retains in-frame clones only, with some absent. The sample yields 180,000 or so clones, roughly nine tenths seen once. The sequencing input was peripheral blood. These receptor sequences come from a woman in her 30s with active or convalescent COVID-19.

The CDR3, as DNA: TGCGCCAGCAGCTTAAAGAGGGGCAGGGGCACTGAAGCTTTCTTT. Protein sequence: CASSLKRGRGTEAFF. V gene TRBV5-1 combines with J gene TRBJ1-1; perhaps TRBD1 as D (6 bases). The V end was cut by 2 bases, the J end by 4 bases, with 15 bases between. Germline V lookup: CDR1 SGHRS, CDR2 YFSETQ. CDR3 size: 15 residues.

This chain joins TRBV12-3 or TRBV12-4 and TRBJ2-1; no definite D call. This CDR3 comprises 13 residues. With 5 bases removed from V and 9 bases from J, the gap between germline ends came to 14 bases. The DNA of the CDR3 is TGTGCCAGCAGTCTAAGATCACTCCCTGAGCAGTTCTTC. Amino acid sequence: CASSLRSLPEQFF.

This sequence joins TRBV30 and TRBJ1-1; no definite D call. Germline values: CDR1 GTSNPN, CDR2 SVGIG (reference sequence). Trimming shortened V by 2 bases and J by 0 bases, and 7 bases separated the two germline ends. The CDR3 is 13 amino acids. The CDR3 coding sequence is TGTGCCTGGAGTTTACCGGTGAACACTGAAGCTTTCTTT. The encoded protein is CAWSLPVNTEAFF.

This clone was picked up a small number of times. The rearrangement links TRBV30 to TRBJ1-4, with 8 bases fitting TRBD1. CDR3 length: 16 residues. V trimming: 1 base; J trimming: 3 bases; junction bases outside the gene matches: 7. Germline CDR1 is GTSNPN and CDR2 is SVGIG (reference sequence). CDR3 loop: CAWSGPGGTANEKLFF. The CDR3 DNA reads TGTGCCTGGAGTGGGCCAGGGGGCACAGCTAATGAAAAACTGTTTTTT.

This rearrangement joins TRBV10-2 to TRBJ1-2, with 8 bases matching TRBD1. Per germline, CDR1 WSHSY and CDR2 SAAADI. Trimming removed 0 bases from V and 8 bases from J; junction bases left unmatched: 5. CDR3 size: 14 residues. CDR3 sequence: CASSESGRGHGYTF. The CDR3 nucleotides are TGCGCCAGCAGTGAGTCGGGCAGGGGGCACGGCTACACCTTC.

The chain employs TRBV28 and TRBJ2-7; 9 nucleotides match TRBD1. The CDR3 covers 15 residues. Germline values: CDR1 MDHEN, CDR2 SYDVKM. J gave up 4 bases and V 2 bases, and 6 bases lay outside the gene matches. The CDR3 loop is CASSLTRQGGYEQYF. The CDR3 DNA follows: TGTGCCAGCAGTTTAACTCGACAGGGGGGGTACGAGCAGTACTTC.